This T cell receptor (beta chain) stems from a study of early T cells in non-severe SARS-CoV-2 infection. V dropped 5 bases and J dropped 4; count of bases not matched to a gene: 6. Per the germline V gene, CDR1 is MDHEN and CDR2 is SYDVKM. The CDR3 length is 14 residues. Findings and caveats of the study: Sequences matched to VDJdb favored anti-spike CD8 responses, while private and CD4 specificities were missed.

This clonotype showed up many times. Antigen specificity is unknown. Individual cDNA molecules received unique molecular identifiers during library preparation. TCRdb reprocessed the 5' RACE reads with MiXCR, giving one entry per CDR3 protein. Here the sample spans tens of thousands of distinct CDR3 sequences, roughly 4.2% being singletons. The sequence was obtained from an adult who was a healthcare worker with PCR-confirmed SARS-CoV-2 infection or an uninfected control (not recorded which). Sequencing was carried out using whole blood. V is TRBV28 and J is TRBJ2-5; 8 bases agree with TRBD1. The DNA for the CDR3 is TGTGCCAGCAGTCACCGGACAGGGATAGAGACCCAGTACTTC. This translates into CASSHRTGIETQYF.